These 20 T cell receptor beta chains share one sample of origin, sequenced in a study of T cell repertoires in cytomegalovirus infection. These receptors have no identified antigens. MiXCR was run by TCRdb on the reads, yielding one entry per CDR3 protein. The table lists about 310,000 distinct CDR3 sequences, approximately 25% of them singletons. Sequences were derived from cultured PBMCs, sampled from culture after CMV antigen stimulation. The receptors originated from a human donor in good health (CMV status not recorded). Some clones in this sample may be carry-over from other donors' samples.

This chain joins TRBV6-2 or TRBV6-3 and TRBJ2-5, with a tentative D call TRBD1 (6 bases). CDR3 length equals 13 residues. V gave up 6 bases and J gave up 3 bases, with 11 bases separating them. The germline V gene has CDR1 MNHEY and CDR2 SVGEGT. For the CDR3, the DNA is TGTGCCAGCAGGCCAACAGGGAAAGAGACCCAGTACTTC. Protein sequence: CASRPTGKETQYF.

The chain is built from TRBV12-3 or TRBV12-4 and TRBJ2-3; 9 bases fit TRBD2. The CDR3 is 14 amino acids. V was clipped by 3 bases and J by 6 bases; unmatched bases: 4. The CDR3 protein is CASSFGGGVDTQYF. As DNA, the CDR3 is TGTGCCAGCAGTTTCGGCGGGGGGGTGGATACGCAGTATTTT.

The V gene is TRBV12-3 or TRBV12-4, the J gene TRBJ2-7; D gene ambiguous. This CDR3 comprises 13 residues. Deletions cut 7 bases from V and 0 bases from J, with 10 bases between. The CDR3 nucleotides read TGTGCCAGCATAAAGGACGGCTCCTACGAGCAGTACTTC. This gives the protein CASIKDGSYEQYF.

As regards this clonotype: This may be a read error, as it is one base from a much larger clone. CDR3 nucleotide sequence: TGTGCCAGCAGCTTAGGGGGGGCCAATCAGCCCCAGCATTTT. Translated: CASSLGGANQPQHF. The chain is built from TRBV7-9 and TRBJ1-5; TRBD1 might be the D (6 bases). The germline CDR1 and CDR2 sequences are SEHNR and FQNEAQ (reference sequence). This CDR3 spans 14 amino acids. V dropped 1 base and J dropped 3 bases, with 7 bases sitting between them.

The table lists this clonotype with many counts. V usage is TRBV4-1 and J usage is TRBJ2-7, with TRBD2 matching 7 bases. With 4 bases clipped from V and 2 bases from J, the junction kept 14 bases outside the gene matches. The CDR3 covers 17 residues. Germline lookup yields CDR1 MGHRA and CDR2 YSYEKL. The CDR3 sequence is CASSLFGGLKHTYEQYF. DNA for the CDR3: TGCGCCAGCAGCCTATTCGGGGGGTTGAAGCACACCTACGAGCAGTACTTC.

The J gene is TRBJ2-7, the V gene TRBV7-9; no reliable D call. Germline V CDR1 and CDR2: SEHNR, FQNEAQ (reference sequence). CDR3 length equals 14 residues. The V end lost 5 bases, the J end lost 3 bases, and 14 bases lay between the germline ends. CDR3 loop: CASSQILIGYEQYF. CDR3 sequence (DNA): TGTGCCAGCAGCCAAATTCTAATTGGCTACGAGCAGTACTTC.

This chain links TRBV19 with TRBJ2-7, with 8 nucleotides matching TRBD1. The CDR3 loop spans 16 amino acids. Germline V gives CDR1 LNHDA, CDR2 SQIVND (reference sequence). V lost 5 bases and J lost 3; bases outside the gene matches: 12. CDR3 DNA: TGTGCCAGTAGTCCTTCAACCGGGACAGGCCTCTACGAGCAGTACTTC. Translated, it gives CASSPSTGTGLYEQYF.

This clonotype was picked up a small number of times. The chain has TRBV4-1 and TRBJ1-2; a possible D gene is TRBD1 (5 bases). V was trimmed by 6 bases and J by 4 bases, leaving 12 bases between them. This CDR3 has 13 residues. Looked up from germline, CDR1 is MGHRA and CDR2 is YSYEKL. CDR3 sequence (DNA): TGCGCCAGCAGACCGAATGGGGGCTATGGCTACACCTTC. It translates to CASRPNGGYGYTF.

This clonotype was seen a handful of times. The V call is TRBV19, the J call TRBJ1-5; 7 bases map to TRBD1. Germline trimming cut 2 bases from V and 3 bases from J; bases unmatched to any gene: 7. The CDR3 has 16 amino acids. Germline V lookup: CDR1 LNHDA, CDR2 SQIVND (reference sequence). The CDR3, as DNA: TGTGCCAGTAGTATACCTGGCACAGGGGTCAATCAGCCCCAGCATTTT. As protein: CASSIPGTGVNQPQHF.

This clonotype was observed at least ten times. CDR3 bases: TGTGCCAGCAGGCTCAGGGGGCCGAACACTGAAGCTTTCTTT. Translating it yields CASRLRGPNTEAFF. The chain is built from TRBV28 and TRBJ1-1; 8 nucleotides align to TRBD1. Germline CDR1 MDHEN, CDR2 SYDVKM. V shed 6 bases, J shed 1 base, and the junction held 4 bases outside the gene matches. The CDR3 contains 14 residues.

This clonotype was seen repeatedly, ten times or more. The gene calls are TRBV6-2 or TRBV6-3 and TRBJ2-3; 9 nucleotides agree with TRBD2. In germline, CDR1 is MNHEY, CDR2 SVGEGT. The CDR3 has 18 amino acids. V shed 5 bases and J 4 bases; nucleotides not matched to a gene: 16. The CDR3 is CASSPRPAGGPDADTQYF. The CDR3 nucleotides are TGTGCCAGCAGTCCCCGCCCGGCGGGAGGGCCAGACGCAGATACGCAGTATTTT.

This clonotype was seen a handful of times. The rearrangement links TRBV7-2 to TRBJ2-1, with 13 bases that match TRBD2. J lost 8 bases, V lost 5 bases, and 21 bases had no gene match. There are 20 residues in the CDR3. Germline CDR1 and CDR2: SGHTA and FQGNSA. CDR3: CASSRGFGLAGASPWDEQFF. CDR3 in DNA: TGTGCCAGCAGCCGAGGTTTTGGACTAGCGGGAGCCTCACCCTGGGATGAGCAGTTCTTC.

The table lists this clonotype with a few counts. The chain employs TRBV20-1 and TRBJ1-1; 11 bases are a match to TRBD1. CDR3 length equals 14 residues. Trimming removed 4 bases from V and 1 base from J; junction bases left unmatched: 2. Germline CDR1 DFQATT, CDR2 SNEGSKA (reference sequence). This CDR3 reads CSATGTGGNTEAFF. CDR3 coding DNA: TGCAGTGCTACCGGGACAGGGGGGAACACTGAAGCTTTCTTT.

This clonotype came up a few times. The rearrangement uses TRBV20-1 and TRBJ1-5; TRBD1 aligns across 7 bases. V gave up 7 bases and J gave up 6 bases; unmatched junction bases: 12. Germline CDR1 reads DFQATT; CDR2 reads SNEGSKA (reference sequence). The CDR3 has 14 amino acids. The DNA for the CDR3 is TGCAGTGTTATGACAGGGAGGAAAGGTCAGCCCCAGCATTTT. It is translated as CSVMTGRKGQPQHF.

The genes are TRBV7-4 and TRBJ2-1; maybe TRBD1 (5 bases). CDR1 is SGHVT, CDR2 SQSDAQ, per germline. V lost 4 bases, J lost 5 bases, and 18 bases lay in between. There are 16 residues in the CDR3. DNA for the CDR3: TGTGCCAGCAGCTCCCGGACAATTACACGGGACAATGAGCAGTTCTTC. Encoded protein: CASSSRTITRDNEQFF.

The chain has TRBV6-2 or TRBV6-3 and TRBJ2-1; D ambiguous. Germline CDR1 and CDR2: MNHEY and SVGEGT. V was shortened by 6 bases and J by 9 bases, with 12 bases between the two germline ends. The CDR3 totals 12 residues. The CDR3: CASSPPAAEQFF. The CDR3 nucleotides are TGTGCCAGCAGCCCCCCGGCCGCTGAGCAGTTCTTC.

This sequence joins TRBV7-9 and TRBJ2-3, with 7 bases lining up with TRBD2. Germline V gene lookup returns CDR1 SEHNR and CDR2 FQNEAQ (reference sequence). This CDR3 spans 16 amino acids. V gave up 3 bases and J gave up 1 base; unmatched junction bases: 7. The CDR3 reads CASSFPQREGTDTQYF. CDR3 nucleotides: TGTGCCAGCAGCTTCCCCCAGCGGGAAGGCACAGATACGCAGTATTTT.

The chain links TRBV3-1 to TRBJ1-1, with 7 bases aligning to TRBD1. J lost 7 bases, V lost 5 bases, and 7 bases had no gene match. The CDR3 runs 13 residues. In germline, CDR1 is LGHDT, CDR2 YNNKEL (reference sequence). DNA of the CDR3: TGTGCCAGCAGCTCCACAGGGGCAAATGAAGCTTTCTTT. As protein: CASSSTGANEAFF.

The gene calls are TRBV7-3 and TRBJ2-5; D tentatively reads TRBD1 or TRBD2 (7 bases each). The CDR3 loop spans 13 amino acids. V was cut by 6 bases and J by 7 bases, with 15 bases left in between. The germline V gene has CDR1 SGHTA and CDR2 FQGTGA. CDR3 residues: CASSTQGGGTQYF. CDR3 bases: TGTGCCAGCAGTACCCAGGGGGGGGGGACCCAGTACTTC.

The chain is built from TRBV7-4 and TRBJ2-7; 12 nucleotides match TRBD1. This CDR3 spans 15 amino acids. After removal of 3 bases from V and 4 bases from J, the junction contained 4 bases not matched to a gene. CDR1 SGHVT and CDR2 SQSDAQ come from the germline V gene. CDR3 coding DNA: TGTGCCAGCAGCTTTAGGGACAGGGGGCGTTACGAGCAGTACTTC. Its translation is CASSFRDRGRYEQYF.